This T cell receptor beta chain was obtained from a study of OX40 agonist ivuxolimab in advanced cancers. Whole-study results and caveats: Antigen specificity of clonally expanded peripheral T cells was not established. Among the lowest peripheral clonal expansion occurred in 0.1-3.0 mg/kg partial responders.

About this clone: Its matching antigen is unknown.

The germline CDR1 and CDR2 sequences are SGHRS and YFSETQ. The CDR3 has 14 residues. Trimming removed 0 bases at V and 6 bases at J, with 7 bases between. The assay was immunoSEQ multiplex PCR, and TCRdb's table has in-frame clones only and misses some. There are nearly 80,000 clones in the sample; 80% to 95% occur only once, and around 0.35% lies in the top ten. This material consisted of CD4+ or CD8+ T cells sorted from blood, taken in a trial of the OX40 agonist ivuxolimab. This rearrangement joins TRBV5-1 to TRBJ1-6, with TRBD1 as a possible D gene (6 bases). This sequence originates from an adult with an advanced solid tumor such as melanoma, head and neck, liver or kidney cancer. The CDR3 region is CASSLGGANSPLHF. CDR3 coding DNA: TGCGCCAGCAGCTTGGGGGGGGCTAATTCACCCCTCCACTTT.